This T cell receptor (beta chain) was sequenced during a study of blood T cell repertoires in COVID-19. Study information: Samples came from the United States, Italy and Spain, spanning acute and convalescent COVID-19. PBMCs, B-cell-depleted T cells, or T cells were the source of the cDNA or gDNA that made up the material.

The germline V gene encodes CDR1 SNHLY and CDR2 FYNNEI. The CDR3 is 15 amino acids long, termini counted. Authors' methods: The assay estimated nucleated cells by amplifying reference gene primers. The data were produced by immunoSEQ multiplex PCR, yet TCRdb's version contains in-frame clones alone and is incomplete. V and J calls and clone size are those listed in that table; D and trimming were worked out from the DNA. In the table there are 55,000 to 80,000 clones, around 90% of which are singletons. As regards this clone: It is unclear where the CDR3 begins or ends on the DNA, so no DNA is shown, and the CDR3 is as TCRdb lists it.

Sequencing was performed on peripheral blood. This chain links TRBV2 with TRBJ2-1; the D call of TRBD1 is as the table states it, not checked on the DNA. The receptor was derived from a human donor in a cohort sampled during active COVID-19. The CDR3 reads CASTSGQLAPGEQFF.